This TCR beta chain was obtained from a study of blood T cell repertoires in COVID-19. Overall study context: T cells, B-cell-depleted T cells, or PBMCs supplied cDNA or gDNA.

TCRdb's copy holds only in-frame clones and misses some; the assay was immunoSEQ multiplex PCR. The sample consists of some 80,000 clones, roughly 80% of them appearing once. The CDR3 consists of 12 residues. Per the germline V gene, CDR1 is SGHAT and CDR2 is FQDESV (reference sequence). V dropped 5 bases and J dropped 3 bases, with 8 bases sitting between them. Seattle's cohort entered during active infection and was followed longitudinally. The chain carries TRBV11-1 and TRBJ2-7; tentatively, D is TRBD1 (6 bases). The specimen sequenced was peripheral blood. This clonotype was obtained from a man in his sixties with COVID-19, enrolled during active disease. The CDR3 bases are TGTGCCAGCAGCGGACAGAGCTACGAGCAGTACTTC. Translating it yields CASSGQSYEQYF.